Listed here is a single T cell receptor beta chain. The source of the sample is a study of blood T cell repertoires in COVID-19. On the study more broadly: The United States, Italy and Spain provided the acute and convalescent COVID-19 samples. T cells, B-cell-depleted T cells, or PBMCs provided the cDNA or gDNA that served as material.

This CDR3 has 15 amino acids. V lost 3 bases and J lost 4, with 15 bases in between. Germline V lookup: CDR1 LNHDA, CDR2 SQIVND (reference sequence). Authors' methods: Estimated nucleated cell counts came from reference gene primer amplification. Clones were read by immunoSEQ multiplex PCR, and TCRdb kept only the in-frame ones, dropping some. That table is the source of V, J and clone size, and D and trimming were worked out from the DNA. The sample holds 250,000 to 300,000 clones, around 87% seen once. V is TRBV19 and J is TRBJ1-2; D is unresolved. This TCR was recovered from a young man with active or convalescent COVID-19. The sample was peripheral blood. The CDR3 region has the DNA TGTGCCAGTAGTATCGACCACACAGCGGCCTATGGCTACACCTTC. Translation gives CASSIDHTAAYGYTF. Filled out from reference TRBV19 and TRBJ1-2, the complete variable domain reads DGGITQSPKYLFRKEGQNVTLSCEQNLNHDAMYWYRQDPGQGLRLIYYSQIVNDFQKGDIAEGYSVSREKKESFPLTVTSAQKNPTAFYLCASSIDHTAAYGYTFGSGTRLTVV.